This entry is about one T cell receptor beta chain. In terms of age and location, participants ranged from about 18 to 95 years and lived in under 30 US areas. This table comes from immunoSEQ multiplex PCR, and its TCRdb copy is limited to in-frame clones, with some not included. This table holds around 150,000 clones, approximately 84% found once. The CDR3 sequence is 14 residues long. In germline, CDR1 is SGHNT, CDR2 YENEEA. V was shortened by 2 bases and J by 6 bases, with 11 bases between the two germline ends. This specimen comes from a study of blood T cell repertoires in COVID-19. Study-wide context: Samples of COVID-19 (acute and convalescent) were obtained from the United States, Italy and Spain.

The rearrangement links TRBV11-3 to TRBJ2-1, with D hard to call. The sample comprised PBMCs or T cells enriched from blood (not recorded which). The sequence was collected from a woman aged 45-60 years with acute COVID-19. Written as DNA, the CDR3 is TGTGCCAGCAGCTTATCCACAGTGGCCAATGAGCAGTTCTTC. This sequence encodes CASSLSTVANEQFF.